This T cell receptor beta chain was sequenced in a study of blood T cell repertoires in COVID-19 (dated by TCRdb to the early 2020s). As for the study more broadly: The collaborator samples originated in the United States, Italy and Spain and spanned the acute and convalescent phases of COVID-19. The material from the prospective study consisted of cDNA or gDNA derived from T cells, B-cell-depleted T cells, or PBMCs. The dataset comprised deeply sampled blood TCRbeta repertoires from subjects exposed to, actively infected with, or recovered from COVID-19. The repertoires were released in a freely available public database meant as a resource for research on the immune response to SARS-CoV-2. Samples came from the ongoing ImmuneRACE study (first 160 participants) plus 1,254 subjects from 6 global collaborators. A de-identified subject ID, COVID-19 status, age in years and sex were almost always included in the sample metadata. Where available, HLA class I and class II types were obtained from metadata supplied by the sample provider rather than from assay-based typing.

Collaborating institutions collected whole blood in K2EDTA tubes following their own protocols. For TCRbeta analysis, collaborator samples were shipped as frozen whole blood, as isolated PBMCs, or as DNA extracted from either sample type. In regard to this clone: The clone's antigen remains unknown. Base qualities are not at hand, and no much larger clone is one base apart.

Taken from the germline V gene, the CDR1 and CDR2 loops are SGHTA and FQGTGA. Cut back by 0 bases and 4 bases, the V and J ends lie 11 bases apart. Inclusive of the bounding cysteine and phenylalanine, the CDR3 is 15 residues long. The kept DNA is CDR3 alone, 45 bases in frame from the first base. The immunoSEQ Assay, a bias-controlled multiplex PCR, was used to amplify TCRbeta CDR3 regions from genomic DNA. In the source study's methods: Within the assay, amplification of reference gene primers was used to estimate how many nucleated cells each sample contained. Sequence reads were collapsed and filtered to measure the absolute abundance of every unique TCRbeta CDR3 rearrangement. For each sample, productive Simpson clonality was calculated as the square root of Simpson's diversity index across productive rearrangements. TCRdb mirrors the immuneACCESS table, restricted to in-frame sequences. Some clones are absent from its copies; in checked studies, under half trace to an unresolved V gene, and the reason for the others is unknown. That table supplies the V and J calls and clone size; D and trimming were determined from the DNA. In all, the sample holds about 39,000 clones, and approximately 80% of those were seen once. Of the sample, 9% to 10% falls within the top ten clones.

The paper as a whole reports these results and caveats: The quantity of clinical and demographic metadata differed by source and by participant and was supplied without curation.

The receptor chain draws on TRBV7-3 and TRBJ2-3, with TRBD2 perhaps the D gene, on 6 matching bases. The sequencing sample was made of peripheral blood. This clonotype was obtained from a man aged 55 to 70 in a cohort sampled during active COVID-19. The CDR3 region: CASSLTRGGADTQYF. In nucleotides, the sequence is TGTGCCAGCAGCTTAACCCGAGGAGGGGCAGATACGCAGTATTTT. Reference TRBV7-3 and TRBJ2-3 genes cover what lies past the CDR3, so the full variable domain is GAGVSQTPSNKVTEKGKYVELRCDPISGHTALYWYRQSLGQGPEFLIYFQGTGAADDSGLPNDRFFAVRPEGSVSTLKIQRTERGDSAVYLCASSLTRGGADTQYFGPGTRLTVL.